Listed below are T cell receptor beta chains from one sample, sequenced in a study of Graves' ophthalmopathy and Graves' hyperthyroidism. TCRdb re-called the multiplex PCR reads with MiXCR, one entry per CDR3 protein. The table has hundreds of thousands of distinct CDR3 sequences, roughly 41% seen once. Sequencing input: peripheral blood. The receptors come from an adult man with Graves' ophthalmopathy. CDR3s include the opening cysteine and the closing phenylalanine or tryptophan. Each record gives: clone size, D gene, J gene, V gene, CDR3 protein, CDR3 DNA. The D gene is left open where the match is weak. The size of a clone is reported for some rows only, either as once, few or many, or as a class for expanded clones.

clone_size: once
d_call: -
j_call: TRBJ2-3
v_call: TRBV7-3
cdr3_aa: CASSSTGGVADTQYF
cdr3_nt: TGTGCCAGCAGCTCGACGGGGGGCGTGGCAGATACGCAGTATTTT

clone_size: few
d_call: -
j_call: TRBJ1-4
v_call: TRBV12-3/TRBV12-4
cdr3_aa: CASIYNRRGEKLFF
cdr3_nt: TGTGCCAGCATTTACAACAGGAGGGGTGAAAAACTGTTTTTT

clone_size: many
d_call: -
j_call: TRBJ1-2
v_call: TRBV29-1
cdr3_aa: CSVEPYRGYGYTF
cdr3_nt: TGCAGCGTTGAACCGTACCGGGGCTATGGCTACACCTTC

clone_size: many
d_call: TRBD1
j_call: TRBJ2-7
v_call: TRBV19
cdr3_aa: CASSIFAMGQGPEQYF
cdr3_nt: TGTGCCAGTAGTATTTTCGCCATGGGACAGGGGCCCGAGCAGTACTTC

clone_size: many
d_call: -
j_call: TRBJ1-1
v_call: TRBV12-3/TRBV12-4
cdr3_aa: CASTRQWNTEAFF
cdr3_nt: TGTGCCAGCACCCGGCAGTGGAACACTGAAGCTTTCTTT

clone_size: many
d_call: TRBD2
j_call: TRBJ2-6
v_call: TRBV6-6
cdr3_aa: CASGGGRANVLTF
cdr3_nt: TGTGCCAGCGGGGGGGGGAGGGCCAACGTCCTGACTTTC

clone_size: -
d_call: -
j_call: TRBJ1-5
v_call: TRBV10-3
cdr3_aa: CAVSETGTGNNQPQHF
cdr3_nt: TGTGCCGTCAGTGAAACCGGTACAGGGAACAATCAGCCCCAGCATTTT

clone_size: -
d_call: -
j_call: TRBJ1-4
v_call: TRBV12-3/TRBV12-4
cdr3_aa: CASSLGIKDEKLSF
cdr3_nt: TGTGCCAGCAGTTTGGGTATCAAGGATGAAAAACTGTCTTTT

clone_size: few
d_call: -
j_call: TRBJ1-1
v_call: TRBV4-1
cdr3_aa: CASSLQGGQPNTEAFF
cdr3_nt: TGCGCCAGCAGCCTCCAGGGAGGACAGCCTAACACTGAAGCTTTCTTT

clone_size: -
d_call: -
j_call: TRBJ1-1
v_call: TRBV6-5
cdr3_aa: CASSYRMVYTEAFF
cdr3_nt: TGTGCCAGCAGTTACAGGATGGTGTACACTGAAGCTTTCTTT

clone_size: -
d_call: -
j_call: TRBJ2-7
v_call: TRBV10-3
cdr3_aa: CASSRDRNSYEQYF
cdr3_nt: TGTGCCAGCAGCCGGGACCGAAACTCCTACGAGCAGTACTTC

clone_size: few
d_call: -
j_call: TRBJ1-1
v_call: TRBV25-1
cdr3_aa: CASLMSEAYTEAFF
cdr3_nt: TGTGCCAGCTTGATGTCGGAGGCGTACACTGAAGCTTTCTTT

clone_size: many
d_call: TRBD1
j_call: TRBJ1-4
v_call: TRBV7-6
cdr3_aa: CASSADREGEKLFF
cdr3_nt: TGTGCCAGCAGCGCTGACAGGGAGGGTGAAAAACTGTTTTTT

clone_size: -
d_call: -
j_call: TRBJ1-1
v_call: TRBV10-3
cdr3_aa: CASAQGWGTEAFF
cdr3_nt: TGTGCCAGCGCACAGGGATGGGGCACTGAAGCTTTCTTT

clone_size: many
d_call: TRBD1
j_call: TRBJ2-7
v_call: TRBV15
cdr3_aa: CATSSPGTGSEQYF
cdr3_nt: TGTGCCACCAGCAGTCCCGGGACAGGGTCCGAGCAGTACTTC

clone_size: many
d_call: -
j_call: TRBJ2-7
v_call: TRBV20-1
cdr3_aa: CSAREGAYEQYF
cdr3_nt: TGCAGTGCTAGGGAGGGGGCCTACGAGCAGTACTTC

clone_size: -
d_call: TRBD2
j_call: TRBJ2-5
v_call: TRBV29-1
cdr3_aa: CSVEERIAGGGQETQYF
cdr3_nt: TGCAGCGTTGAAGAGAGGATAGCGGGAGGTGGCCAAGAGACCCAGTACTTC

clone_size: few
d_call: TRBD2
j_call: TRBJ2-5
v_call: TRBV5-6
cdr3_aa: CASSPRGGAETQYF
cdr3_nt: TGTGCCAGCAGCCCGCGGGGGGGGGCAGAGACCCAGTACTTC

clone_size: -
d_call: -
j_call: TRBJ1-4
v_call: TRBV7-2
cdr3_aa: CARGSGREKLFF
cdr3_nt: TGTGCTAGAGGTAGCGGCCGGGAAAAACTGTTTTTT

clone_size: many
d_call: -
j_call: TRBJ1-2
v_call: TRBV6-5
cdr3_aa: CASRERTGGYTF
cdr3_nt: TGTGCCAGCAGGGAGAGGACCGGAGGCTACACCTTC

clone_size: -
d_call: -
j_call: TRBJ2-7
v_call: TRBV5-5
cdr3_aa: CASSLNPDSYEQYF
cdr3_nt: TGCGCCAGCAGCTTGAATCCAGACTCCTACGAGCAGTACTTC

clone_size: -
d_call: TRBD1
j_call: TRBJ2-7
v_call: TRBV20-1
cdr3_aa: CSATGTGGAVEYF
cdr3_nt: TGCAGTGCTACCGGGACAGGGGGCGCGGTTGAGTACTTC

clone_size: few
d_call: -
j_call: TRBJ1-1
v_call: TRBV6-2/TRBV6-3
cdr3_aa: CASSYRKGSTEAFF
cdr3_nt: TGTGCCAGCAGTTATCGGAAGGGTTCGACTGAAGCTTTCTTT

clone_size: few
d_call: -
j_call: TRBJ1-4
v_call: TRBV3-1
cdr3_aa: CASSHGTRNEKLFF
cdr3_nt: TGTGCCAGCAGCCACGGGACCCGTAATGAAAAACTGTTTTTT

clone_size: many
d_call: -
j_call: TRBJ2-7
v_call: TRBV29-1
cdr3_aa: CSVETGPRYYEQYF
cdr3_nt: TGCAGCGTCGAGACCGGGCCAAGATACTACGAGCAGTACTTC

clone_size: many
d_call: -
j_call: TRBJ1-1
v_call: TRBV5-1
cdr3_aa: CASSIGPTEAFF
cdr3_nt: TGCGCCAGCAGCATCGGACCGACTGAAGCTTTCTTT

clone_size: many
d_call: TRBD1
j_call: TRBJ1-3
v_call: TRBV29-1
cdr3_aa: CSVERQGGNTIYF
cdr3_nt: TGCAGCGTTGAACGACAGGGTGGAAACACCATATATTTT

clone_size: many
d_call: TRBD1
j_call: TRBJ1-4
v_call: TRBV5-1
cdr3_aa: CASSPGQENEKLFF
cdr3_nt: TGCGCCAGCAGTCCCGGACAGGAGAATGAAAAACTGTTTTTT

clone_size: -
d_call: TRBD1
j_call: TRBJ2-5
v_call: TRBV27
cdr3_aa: CASGLQGWSKETQYF
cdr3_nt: TGTGCCAGCGGTCTACAGGGGTGGAGTAAAGAGACCCAGTACTTC

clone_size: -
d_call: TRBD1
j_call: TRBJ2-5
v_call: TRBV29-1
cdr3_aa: CSVGWDRDRTETQYF
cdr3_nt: TGCAGCGTTGGCTGGGACAGGGACAGGACGGAGACCCAGTACTTC

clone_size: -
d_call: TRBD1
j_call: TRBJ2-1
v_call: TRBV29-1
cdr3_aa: CSGGQGPYNEQFF
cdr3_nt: TGCAGCGGGGGACAGGGACCCTACAATGAGCAGTTCTTC

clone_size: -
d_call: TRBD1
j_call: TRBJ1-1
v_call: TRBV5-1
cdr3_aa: CASSSTGGGDWNTEAFF
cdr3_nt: TGCGCCAGCAGCTCGACAGGGGGCGGGGATTGGAACACTGAAGCTTTCTTT

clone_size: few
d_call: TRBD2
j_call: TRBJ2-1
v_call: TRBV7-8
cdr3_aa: CASSSGRVTGTSGNGQFF
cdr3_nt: TGTGCCAGCAGCTCAGGTCGTGTTACCGGGACTAGCGGGAACGGGCAGTTCTTC

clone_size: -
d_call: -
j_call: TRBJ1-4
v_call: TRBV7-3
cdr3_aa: CASSLGAVTTNEKLFF
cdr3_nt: TGTGCCAGCAGCTTAGGGGCCGTGACAACTAATGAAAAACTGTTTTTT

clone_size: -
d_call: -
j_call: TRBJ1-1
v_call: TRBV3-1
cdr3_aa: CASTSTDSRNTEAFF
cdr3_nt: TGTGCCAGCACCTCTACCGACAGTAGGAACACTGAAGCTTTCTTT

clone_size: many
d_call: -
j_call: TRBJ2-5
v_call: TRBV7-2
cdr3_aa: CASSRGTETQYF
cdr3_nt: TGTGCCAGCAGCAGAGGAACGGAGACCCAGTACTTC

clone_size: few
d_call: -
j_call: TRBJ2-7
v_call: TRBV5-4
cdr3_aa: CASSLIPWSFEQYF
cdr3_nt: TGTGCCAGCAGCTTGATACCGTGGTCCTTCGAGCAGTACTTC